This TCR beta chain was captured by sequencing in a study of shared clonotypes between healthy human individuals (dated by TCRdb to the early 2020s). Broadly, across the study: A few men and two women, aged 18 to 49 years, made up the cohort. Between about 0.9 and 8.9 billion PBMCs per donor were obtained by leukapheresis. To increase sequencing depth and limit assay-specific biases, TCR repertoire library preparation and sequencing were carried out by different laboratories using diverse techniques. To estimate repertoire size and how much clonotype sharing occurs between individuals, the study deeply sequenced the blood TCR repertoires of five healthy adults. Study-wide conclusions, independent of this receptor: Pairwise subsampling indicated that sequencing depth was expected to affect the degree of clonotype sharing among donors. The genetic and exposure-history diversity represented was limited by the small number of donors. Sampling was limited to blood, and TCR repertoires in tissue likely differ from TCR repertoires in blood.

Using the deep immunoSEQ assay, multiplex PCR amplified TCR CDR3 regions from genomic DNA. For each cell subset, the extracted genomic DNA was distributed evenly across all wells of several immunoSEQ 96-well plates, and each plate served as one replicate. For unsorted PBMC, each replicate PCR was loaded with about 270 ng genomic DNA, equivalent to around 30,000 T cell genomes. Genomic DNA from unsorted PBMC was sequenced over ten immunoSEQ deep assay plates. Purified libraries were measured with a Qubit 3.0 fluorometer, size-checked on a Bioanalyzer 2100, and measured again with the KAPA Library Quantification kit. A separate single-read 150-cycle Illumina NextSeq 550 flow cell was used to sequence each immunoSEQ 96-well plate. The study's own analysis went as follows. The immunoSEQ output contained only junctional sequences without quality scores, so filtering could not match that applied to full-length reads. To assign V/J genes and CDR3, sequences were annotated against IMGT germline references using PyIR, a Python wrapper for IgBLAST v1.9. Any read was removed if the V/J assignment was weak (E-value above 1e-6), the CDR3 was missing, or the read contained stop codons, out-of-frame junctions, or ambiguous translated residues. A V3J clonotype was defined by an identical inferred V gene, J gene, and CDR3 amino acid sequence. Percentage overlap between repertoires was calculated by dividing the number of shared unique clonotypes by the size of the smaller repertoire. Three approaches were used to assess repertoire richness: RTK rarefaction, the Chao1 estimator, and Recon v2.1 estimates of unobserved clonotypes. TCRdb limited this immuneACCESS table to in-frame rearrangements with V and J called. A share of clones is missing; checked studies link under half to unresolved V genes, and the rest is unexplained. That table furnishes V, J and clone size, whereas the DNA furnished D and trimming. A total of 450,000 to 500,000 clones appear in this sample, approximately 84% of them only once. 9.5% to 15% of the sample comes from the top ten.

CDR3 length: 17 amino acids, cysteine to phenylalanine. The CDR3 DNA has 51 bases and is translated from base 1. Healthy HIV-negative adults with no recently reported acute infections or vaccinations were included as donors. All donors were Caucasian adults living in Nashville, Tennessee, USA. In the unsorted samples, some 94 million PBMCs were counted, and genomic DNA was extracted using the QIAamp DNA Blood Mini kit. After blood collection by leukapheresis, PBMCs were isolated using Ficoll-Histopaque density gradient centrifugation and then cryopreserved in the vapor phase of liquid nitrogen. On this clone: Its antigen remains undetermined. No much larger clone is present one base from it, and per-base qualities are unavailable.

Sequencing input: PBMCs. The chain was built from TRBV21-1 and TRBJ2-1; TRBD2 is taken as the D call from the table, unchecked against the DNA. TRBV21-1 is recorded as a pseudogene. The sequence was collected from a woman aged 40 to 55 in good health. Some clones in this sample may be carry-over from other donors' samples. CDR3 loop: CASSKGRGTSEYNEQFF. The DNA sequence is as follows: TGTGCCAGCAGCAAAGGCAGAGGGACTAGCGAGTACAATGAGCAGTTCTTC.